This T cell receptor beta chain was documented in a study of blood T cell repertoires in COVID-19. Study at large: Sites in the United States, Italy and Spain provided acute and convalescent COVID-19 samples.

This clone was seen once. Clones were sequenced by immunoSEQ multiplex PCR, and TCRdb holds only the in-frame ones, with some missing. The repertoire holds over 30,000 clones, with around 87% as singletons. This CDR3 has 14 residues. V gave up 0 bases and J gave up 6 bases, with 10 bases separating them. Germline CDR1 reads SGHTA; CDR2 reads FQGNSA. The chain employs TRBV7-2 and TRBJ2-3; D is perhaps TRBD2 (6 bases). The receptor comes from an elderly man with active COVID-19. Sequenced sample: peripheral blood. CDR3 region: CASSLAGGFDTQYF. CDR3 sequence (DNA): TGTGCCAGCAGCTTAGCGGGAGGTTTTGATACGCAGTATTTT.